This TCR beta chain was observed in a study of CXCR3-negative and CXCR3-positive naive CD8 T cells (dated 2019 in TCRdb). With respect to the entire study: In total, about 135 million TRB reads were obtained, or roughly 1.5 +/- 0.3 million reads per library. Diversity and physicochemical repertoire analyses covered 10 to 11 donors pooled from two independent experiments. TRBV-TRBJ cluster analysis included naive subsets from a handful of donors and memory cells from 3 donors. Study-wide findings and limitations: Repertoire diversity was comparably high in both naive subsets but much lower in memory CD8+ T cells. Because surface CD5, which is linked to self-reactivity in mice, was comparable between the naive subsets, TCR interaction strength was also inferred from TRB CDR3 physicochemical properties. Similar TRBV-TRBJ usage was shown by naive CXCR3-negative and CXCR3-positive cells from the same donor, whereas distinct patterns were shown by memory cells. Compared with CXCR3-negative naive cells, CXCR3-positive naive cells had TRB CDR3s with higher hydrophobicity (lower Kidera factor 4), lower energy, and higher strength and volume indices. Freshly isolated PBMCs were used for most assays because CXCR3 expression went down partially after cryopreservation.

Sequencer: NextSeq 550. The Human TCR Profiling Kit (MiLaboratory) was used to make UMI-labeled 5' RACE TRB cDNA libraries. cDNA synthesis used the entire amount of extracted RNA, and PCR amplification then used the entire amount of cDNA produced. The libraries were made side by side, with each library going through the same number of PCR cycles. The source study handled its data this way. MIGEC and MiXCR extracted about 48,000 +/- 9,800 unique UMI-labeled TRB cDNA molecules per library, requiring at least two reads per UMI. On average, each library contained approximately 40,000 +/- 10,000 functional in-frame TRB CDR3 nucleotide clonotypes without stop codons. Diversity metrics, including normalized Shannon-Wiener and Chao1, were computed in VDJtools after downsampling to 5000 UMI-labeled TRB molecules per sample. For the central five CDR3 residues, VDJtools calculated physicochemical properties weighted by clonotype size, namely interaction energy, strength, volume and Kidera factor 4. Each CDR3 protein sequence appears as one entry after TCRdb reprocessed the reads, and no DNA is included. V and J calls and clone size were set by TCRdb, not the authors. The sample's table lists a count of over 100,000 distinct CDR3 sequences. The top ten clones comprise around 0.5% of the sample.

CDR1 SGHTA and CDR2 FQGNSA are derived from the germline V gene. CDR3 length: 15 amino acids, cysteine to phenylalanine. No nucleotide data were recorded. For this clonotype: No antigen is known for it.

Each CD8+ T cell subset was flow-sorted in triplicate, and 250,000 to 300,000 cells per subset were placed directly into RLT lysis buffer. To keep memory contaminants out, a stringent definition of naive CD8+ T cells was applied: CD45RO-CCR7+CD27+CD95-. Using standard density gradient centrifugation, peripheral blood mononuclear cells were isolated from buffy coats. Naive CXCR3-negative and CXCR3-positive CD8+ T cells were flow-sorted using a FACSAria III. Total RNA was extracted from sorted cells with an RNeasy Mini Kit. Recombination joined TRBV7-2 with TRBJ2-7; TCRdb picks TRBD2, but there is no DNA to check that call. This clonotype was sampled from a human donor in good health. Some clones in this sample may be carry-over from other donors' samples. The sequenced sample was naive CXCR3- CD8+ T cells from blood. Per the publication, the cell subset or site label means: CD45RO-CCR7+CD27+CD95- naive CD8+ T cells lacking CXCR3 (TNR3-). The CDR3 protein sequence reads: CASRLGLAGAYEQYF.